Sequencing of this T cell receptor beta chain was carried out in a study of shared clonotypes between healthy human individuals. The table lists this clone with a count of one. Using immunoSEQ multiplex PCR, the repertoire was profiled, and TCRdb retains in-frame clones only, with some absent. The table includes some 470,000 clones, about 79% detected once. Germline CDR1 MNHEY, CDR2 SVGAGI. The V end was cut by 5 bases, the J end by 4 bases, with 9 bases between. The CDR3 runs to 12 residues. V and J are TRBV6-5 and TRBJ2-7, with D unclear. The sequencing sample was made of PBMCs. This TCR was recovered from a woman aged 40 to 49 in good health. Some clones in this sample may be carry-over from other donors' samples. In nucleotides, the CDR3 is TGTGCCAGCAGTCCCTCTTTGTACGAGCAGTACTTC. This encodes CASSPSLYEQYF.